This T cell receptor beta chain comes out of a study of T cells after yellow fever vaccination. Study results and caveats: Across the CD4 and CD8 compartments, a small share of clonotypes was present in both. Researchers cautioned that FACS-sorted repertoires could harbor abundant clonotypes contaminating from the bulk population.

Generation of TCR cDNA used 5'RACE template switching (which added a universal primer site and UMIs). TCRdb re-called the 5' RACE reads through MiXCR, storing one row per CDR3 protein. The data contain around 260,000 distinct CDR3 sequences, roughly 5.2% of them seen just once; the ten biggest clones take up about 3.5%. Germline V gives CDR1 SEHNR, CDR2 FQNEAQ (reference sequence). Losses at the gene ends were 1 base for V and 2 bases for J; bases not matched to a gene: 3. The CDR3 is made up of 15 amino acids. Of note for this clonotype: What it binds is not known.

The clonotype originates from a man younger than 30 who received the YFV17D yellow fever vaccine. The starting material was CD4+ T cells sorted from PBMCs, obtained on the day of the yellow fever booster vaccination. The J gene is TRBJ1-1, the V gene TRBV7-9; 8 bases line up with TRBD1. CDR3 sequence: CASSLGDRPNTEAFF. As DNA, the CDR3 is TGTGCCAGCAGCTTAGGGGACAGGCCCAACACTGAAGCTTTCTTT.